This T cell receptor beta chain is from a study of control samples from healthy donors and cancer patients. Germline V CDR1 and CDR2: LNHDA, SQIVND (reference sequence). V was cut by 3 bases and J by 0 bases, with 8 bases left in between. CDR3 size: 14 residues. The repertoire was sequenced with immunoSEQ multiplex PCR; TCRdb's copy has only in-frame clones and lacks some. Here the sample spans some 48,000 clones, about 93% being singletons. The receptor comes from a woman aged 45-65 years with head and neck cancer. The sequencing sample was made of PBMCs. The chain is built from TRBV19 and TRBJ1-1; TRBD1 might be the D (5 bases). In DNA, the CDR3 is TGTGCCAGTAGTATGGGGGGTATGAACACTGAAGCTTTCTTT. It codes for CASSMGGMNTEAFF.